This is a list of T cell receptor beta chains from one sample in a study of blood T cell repertoires in COVID-19. The assay was immunoSEQ multiplex PCR, and TCRdb's table has in-frame clones only and misses some. The data contain fewer than 60,000 clones, more than 75% of them seen just once; the ten biggest clones take up about 3.9%. Sequenced material: peripheral blood. The receptors here all came from a human donor in a cohort sampled during active COVID-19. The CDR3 runs from the conserved cysteine through the conserved F or W. The D gene is left open where the match is weak. The size field is filled for only some rows; it gives once, few, many or a size class.

D gene,CDR3 length,clone size,V gene,J gene,CDR3 protein,CDR3 DNA
-,15,-,TRBV19,TRBJ1-4,CASSITGRANEKLFF,TGTGCCAGTAGTATAACGGGCAGGGCGAATGAAAAACTGTTTTTT
-,11,-,TRBV19,TRBJ1-4,CASSGGLKLFF,TGTGCCAGTAGTGGGGGCCTCAAACTGTTTTTT
-,18,-,TRBV6-4,TRBJ1-5,CASSVLNRQQYSNQPQHF,TGTGCCAGCAGTGTCCTAAACCGACAACAATATAGCAATCAGCCCCAGCATTTT
-,16,-,TRBV24-1,TRBJ2-1,CATSDLHGQGSDEQFF,TGTGCCACCAGTGATTTGCACGGGCAGGGGTCGGATGAGCAGTTCTTC
-,16,-,TRBV15,TRBJ1-6,CATSRVGSGAYSPLHF,TGTGCCACCAGCAGAGTCGGTTCAGGGGCTTATTCACCCCTCCACTTT
-,15,-,TRBV3-1/TRBV3-2,TRBJ2-7,CASSQIPDLSYEQYF,TGTGCCAGCAGCCAAATTCCCGACTTATCTTACGAGCAGTACTTC
TRBD2,16,-,TRBV28,TRBJ2-1,CASSPGGTSGYNEQFF,TGTGCCAGCAGTCCCGGCGGGACTAGCGGCTACAATGAGCAGTTCTTC
-,13,-,TRBV30,TRBJ2-1,CAWMEYSYNEQFF,TGTGCCTGGATGGAGTACTCCTACAATGAGCAGTTCTTC
-,13,-,TRBV28,TRBJ2-5,CASSRDLQETQYF,TGTGCCAGCAGCAGGGATCTCCAAGAGACCCAGTACTTC
TRBD1,15,-,TRBV7-9,TRBJ2-3,CASSRDRVSTDTQYF,TGTGCCAGCAGCAGGGACAGGGTTAGCACAGATACGCAGTATTTT
-,14,-,TRBV11-2,TRBJ1-1,CASMRGSMNTEAFF,TGTGCCAGCATGCGGGGTTCCATGAACACTGAAGCTTTCTTT
-,15,-,TRBV2,TRBJ2-2,CASSEVGGNTGELFF,TGTGCCAGCAGTGAAGTCGGGGGAAACACCGGGGAGCTGTTTTTT
TRBD2,16,-,TRBV19,TRBJ2-1,CASSQTSGRARNEQFF,TGTGCCAGTAGTCAAACTAGCGGGAGGGCCAGGAATGAGCAGTTCTTC
TRBD1,14,-,TRBV7-9,TRBJ1-3,CASSPDRVGNTIYF,TGTGCCAGCAGCCCCGACAGGGTTGGAAACACCATATATTTT
-,14,-,TRBV9,TRBJ2-5,CASSGNREQETQYF,TGTGCCAGCAGCGGTAACAGGGAACAAGAGACCCAGTACTTC
TRBD1,16,-,TRBV27,TRBJ2-5,CASSPGQGKFQETQYF,TGTGCCAGCAGTCCAGGACAGGGCAAATTCCAAGAGACCCAGTACTTC
TRBD2,16,once,TRBV11-3,TRBJ2-2,CASSSLAGGLAGELFF,TGTGCCAGCAGCTCTTTAGCGGGAGGCCTGGCCGGGGAGCTGTTTTTT
-,13,-,TRBV28,TRBJ1-1,CASSWAWNTEAFF,TGTGCCAGCAGTTGGGCGTGGAACACTGAAGCTTTCTTT